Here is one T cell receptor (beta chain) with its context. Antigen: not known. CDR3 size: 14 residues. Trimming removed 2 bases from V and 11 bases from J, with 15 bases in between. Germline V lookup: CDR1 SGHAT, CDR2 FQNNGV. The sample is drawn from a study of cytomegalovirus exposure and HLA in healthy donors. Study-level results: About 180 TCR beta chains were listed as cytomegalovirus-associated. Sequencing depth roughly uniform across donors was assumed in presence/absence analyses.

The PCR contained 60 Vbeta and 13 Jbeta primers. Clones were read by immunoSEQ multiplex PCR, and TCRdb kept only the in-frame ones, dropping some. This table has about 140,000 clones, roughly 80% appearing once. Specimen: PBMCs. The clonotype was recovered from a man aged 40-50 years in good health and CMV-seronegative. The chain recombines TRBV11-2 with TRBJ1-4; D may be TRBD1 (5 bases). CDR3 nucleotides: TGTGCCAGCAGCTTACAGCCTGCAAAGGGGAAACTGTTTTTT. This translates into CASSLQPAKGKLFF.